A single sample gave rise to the 29 T cell receptor beta chains below, sequenced in a study of blood T cell repertoires in COVID-19. Generated by immunoSEQ multiplex PCR, the TCRdb table keeps only in-frame clones and is missing some. The sample shows under 15,000 clones, approximately 91% of them seen only once. Sample: peripheral blood. All receptors come from a human donor in a cohort sampled during active COVID-19.

The sample holds one count of this clone. The V gene is TRBV5-1, the J gene TRBJ2-1; 14 positions agree with TRBD2. Germline assignment: CDR1 SGHRS and CDR2 YFSETQ. V lost 0 bases to trimming and J lost 8 bases; unmatched junction nucleotides: 4. The CDR3 is 16 residues long. Written as DNA, the CDR3 is TGCGCCAGCAGCTTGGGGGCGGGACTAGCGGGAGATGAGCAGTTCTTC. This translates into CASSLGAGLAGDEQFF.

This clone is a singleton in its sample. The J gene is TRBJ2-6, the V gene TRBV19, with a possible D match to TRBD2 (5 bases). This CDR3 comprises 16 residues. V lost 8 bases to trimming and J lost 0 bases, with 14 bases between them. Germline V gene lookup returns CDR1 LNHDA and CDR2 SQIVND (reference sequence). The CDR3 coding sequence is TGTGCCAGTTCTGAGTGGCGGGCCTCTGGGGCCAACGTCCTGACTTTC. Protein: CASSEWRASGANVLTF.

A remark on this clone: Mismatch with germline at one junction end may stem from a read error. The rearrangement uses TRBV7-2 and TRBJ1-2; unclear D gene. CDR3 length equals 15 residues. Germline-derived CDR1 and CDR2 are SGHTA and FQGNSA. The CDR3 region is CAGSLILRGGYGYTF. The CDR3, as DNA: TGTGCCGGCAGCTTAATTCTTCGGGGAGGGTATGGCTACACCTTC.

The chain carries TRBV7-8 and TRBJ2-3, with D tentatively TRBD2 (6 bases). V lost 5 bases and J 1 base, leaving 13 bases between the germline ends. Germline CDR1 SGHVS, CDR2 FQNEAQ. CDR3 size: 15 residues. CDR3 DNA: TGTGCCAGCAGCCGAGGGACTCCCCGCACAGATACGCAGTATTTT. This sequence encodes CASSRGTPRTDTQYF.

The table lists this clone with a count of one. The CDR3 region has the DNA TGTGCCAGCAGTCACCCTCGTTGGGCGAACTACGAGCAGTACTTC. Protein product: CASSHPRWANYEQYF. This chain connects TRBV6-2 or TRBV6-3 to TRBJ2-7; no clear D. This CDR3 region has 15 residues. The V gene's germline CDR1 is MNHEY and CDR2 SVGEGT. Trimming cost V 5 bases and J 3 bases, with 17 bases left between them.

The rearrangement uses TRBV5-5 and TRBJ1-3, with 8 bases identical to TRBD1. This CDR3 comprises 14 residues. CDR1 SGHKS and CDR2 YYEKEE come from the germline V gene (reference sequence). With V trimmed by 4 bases and J by 6 bases, 6 bases remained unmatched. This chain's CDR3 is CASSGGTGLNTIYF. CDR3 coding DNA: TGTGCCAGCAGCGGAGGGACAGGCTTAAACACCATATATTTT. Using reference TRBV5-5 and TRBJ1-3 for the parts outside the CDR3, the full variable domain is DAGVTQSPTHLIKTRGQQVTLRCSPISGHKSVSWYQQVLGQGPQFIFQYYEKEERGRGNFPDRFSARQFPNYSSELNVNALLLGDSALYLCASSGGTGLNTIYFGEGSWLTVV.

The table lists this clone with a count of one. A junction end diverges from the germline sequence, so it may reflect a read error. The rearrangement joins TRBV4-1 to TRBJ2-1, with unresolved D. This CDR3 is built from 16 residues. Germline CDR1 is MGHRA and CDR2 is YSYEKL. Here the CDR3 DNA reads TGCGCCAGCAGCCAAGACTCTGGCGGCTCCTACAATGGGCAGTTCTTC. Amino acids: CASSQDSGGSYNGQFF.

This clone is a singleton in its sample. This chain links TRBV7-2 with TRBJ1-5; TRBD1 agrees at 7 bases. The CDR3 has 15 residues. Germline CDR1 SGHTA, CDR2 FQGNSA. Trimming removed 0 bases from V and 1 base from J; junction bases left unmatched: 0. The CDR3 sequence is CASSLAGGSNQPQHF. The CDR3 region has the DNA TGTGCCAGCAGCTTAGCAGGGGGCAGCAATCAGCCCCAGCATTTT.

The chain recombines TRBV4-1 with TRBJ2-4; D is undetermined. With 2 bases removed from V and 8 bases from J, the gap between germline ends came to 10 bases. Looked up from germline, CDR1 is MGHRA and CDR2 is YSYEKL. The CDR3 sequence is 13 residues long. CDR3: CASSQLGTDIQYF. CDR3 nucleotides: TGCGCCAGCAGCCAACTGGGCACGGACATTCAGTACTTC.

The rearrangement uses TRBV3-1 (or the pseudogene TRBV3-2) and TRBJ2-2; TRBD2 matches 12 bases. The CDR3 contains 15 residues. From germline, CDR1 is LGHDT and CDR2 YNNKEL (reference sequence). With V trimmed by 4 bases and J by 5 bases, 2 bases remained unmatched. This CDR3 reads CASSPLAGGTGELFF. The CDR3 nucleotides are TGTGCCAGCAGCCCACTAGCGGGGGGAACCGGGGAGCTGTTTTTT.

The rearrangement links TRBV28 to TRBJ2-1; 9 nucleotides agree with TRBD2. Germline V gives CDR1 MDHEN, CDR2 SYDVKM. Losses at the gene ends were 4 bases for V and 3 bases for J; bases not matched to a gene: 1. The CDR3 has 14 residues. As DNA, the CDR3 is TGTGCCAGCAGTTCACTAGCGGGCTACAATGAGCAGTTCTTC. Amino acids: CASSSLAGYNEQFF.

The chain links TRBV10-1 to TRBJ2-1, with TRBD2 matching 10 bases. The germline V gene encodes CDR1 WNHNN and CDR2 SYGVQD (reference sequence). CDR3 length equals 16 residues. V trimming: 8 bases; J trimming: 9 bases; junction bases outside the gene matches: 16. The CDR3 bases are TGCGCCAGCGGGACACCGGGGGCTAGCGGGAGAGGTGAGCAGTTCTTC. Protein sequence: CASGTPGASGRGEQFF.

The chain employs TRBV7-9 and TRBJ2-7; 8 bases are a match to TRBD2. The CDR3 covers 14 residues. J was trimmed by 3 bases and V by 4 bases; bases with no gene match: 5. Germline lookup yields CDR1 SEHNR and CDR2 FQNEAQ (reference sequence). CDR3 in DNA: TGTGCCAGCAGCTCTTCGGGGGGGTTCTACGAGCAGTACTTC. As protein: CASSSSGGFYEQYF. Using reference TRBV7-9 and TRBJ2-7 for the parts outside the CDR3, the full variable domain is DTGVSQNPRHKITKRGQNVTFRCDPISEHNRLYWYRQTLGQGPEFLTYFQNEAQLEKSRLLSDRFSAERPKGSFSTLEIQRTEQGDSAMYLCASSSSGGFYEQYFGPGTRLTVT.

The chain uses TRBV24-1 and TRBJ1-5; no clear D gene. Germline CDR1 is KGHDR and CDR2 is SFDVKD. The CDR3 loop spans 14 amino acids. Trimming removed 0 bases at V and 5 bases at J, with 7 bases between. CDR3 region: CATSDLTAHQPQHF. CDR3 coding DNA: TGTGCCACCAGTGATTTGACAGCCCATCAGCCCCAGCATTTT.

This rearrangement joins TRBV11-3 to TRBJ1-5, with 8 bases matching TRBD1. This CDR3 comprises 15 residues. Germline CDR1 is SGHNT and CDR2 is YENEEA. The J segment lost 6 bases and the V segment lost 5 bases, leaving 9 bases of the junction unmatched. CDR3 bases: TGTGCCAGCAGCCCCAGGGGGCAGGGGGGTCAGCCCCAGCATTTT. Protein sequence: CASSPRGQGGQPQHF.

The J gene is TRBJ2-5, the V gene TRBV28; 11 bases are a match to TRBD2. V trimming: 6 bases; J trimming: 5 bases; junction bases outside the gene matches: 11. The CDR3 length is 16 residues. Germline V gene data show CDR1 as MDHEN and CDR2 as SYDVKM. For the CDR3, the DNA is TGTGCCAGCAGCTCGACCGGGACTAGCGGTCGCGAGACCCAGTACTTC. Protein product: CASSSTGTSGRETQYF.

The CDR3 coding sequence is TGTGCCAGCAGTCTCCGTCCAGGGGATATCACTGAAGCTTTCTTT. Its translation: CASSLRPGDITEAFF. The chain combines TRBV28 with TRBJ1-1; the D gene is possibly TRBD1 (6 bases). CDR1 is MDHEN and CDR2 is SYDVKM in the germline V gene. The CDR3 is 15 amino acids. Trimming pared 5 bases from V and 4 bases from J, leaving 17 bases between.

This CDR3 reads CASSPLTGGPAYEQYF. In DNA, the CDR3 is TGTGCCAGCTCACCGCTAACAGGGGGTCCCGCCTACGAGCAGTACTTC. The chain joins TRBV18 to TRBJ2-7; 8 positions match TRBD1. Germline lookup yields CDR1 KGHSH and CDR2 LQKENI. The trim removed 3 bases at V and 2 bases at J, leaving 9 bases unmatched. The CDR3 sequence is 16 residues long.

The chain is built from TRBV7-2 and TRBJ1-3; 8 bases fit TRBD1. J gave up 4 bases and V 1 base, and 3 bases lay outside the gene matches. Germline V gives CDR1 SGHTA, CDR2 FQGNSA. The length of the CDR3 is 15 residues. The CDR3 DNA follows: TGTGCCAGCAGCTTAGGCCAGGGGGCCGGAAACACCATATATTTT. It yields the protein CASSLGQGAGNTIYF.

The rearrangement uses TRBV5-6 and TRBJ1-4, with 10 bases matching TRBD1. This CDR3 is built from 15 residues. V lost 3 bases and J lost 7; bases outside the gene matches: 6. The germline CDR1 and CDR2 sequences are SGHDT and YYEEEE. The CDR3 DNA follows: TGTGCCAGCAGCTGGACAGGGGGATCCGGTGAAAAACTGTTTTTT. Protein product: CASSWTGGSGEKLFF.

The chain couples TRBV28 to TRBJ1-6; weak D call: TRBD1 (5 bases). Looked up from germline, CDR1 is MDHEN and CDR2 is SYDVKM. This CDR3 is 13 amino acids long. V was trimmed by 5 bases and J by 10 bases, leaving 12 bases between them. The CDR3 DNA is TGTGCCAGCAGTCTTCCACAGGAATCACCCCTCCACTTT. Encoded protein: CASSLPQESPLHF.

The chain recombines TRBV11-2 with TRBJ2-2, with 7 bases aligning to TRBD1. CDR1 and CDR2 from the germline V gene are SGHAT and FQNNGV. Germline trimming cut 2 bases from V and 3 bases from J; bases unmatched to any gene: 6. The CDR3 is made up of 16 amino acids. The CDR3 DNA reads TGTGCCAGCAGCTTAAGACCAGGGGGTCACACCGGGGAGCTGTTTTTT. Translation gives CASSLRPGGHTGELFF.

The chain recombines TRBV18 with TRBJ1-3; a possible D gene is TRBD1 (6 bases). The CDR3 spans 13 residues. The germline V and J ends were trimmed by 3 bases and 5 bases, with 8 bases remaining between them. Germline lookup yields CDR1 KGHSH and CDR2 LQKENI. Here the CDR3 DNA reads TGTGCCAGCTCACCGGACAGTAGAAACACCATATATTTT. It translates to CASSPDSRNTIYF.

The chain uses TRBV30 and TRBJ2-6; D is uncertain. This CDR3 is 13 amino acids long. Trimming left V 3 bases short and J 0 bases short, with 3 bases between. Germline V gives CDR1 GTSNPN, CDR2 SVGIG (reference sequence). Here the CDR3 DNA reads TGTGCCTGGAGGAGCTCTGGGGCCAACGTCCTGACTTTC. It is translated as CAWRSSGANVLTF.

This clone was detected only once. CDR3 DNA: TGTGCCAGCAGTACTACACCCTATAGCAATCAGCCCCAGCATTTT. It yields the protein CASSTTPYSNQPQHF. The V call is TRBV2, the J call TRBJ1-5; D not resolved. Germline V CDR1 and CDR2: SNHLY, FYNNEI. There are 15 residues in the CDR3. V gave up 5 bases and J gave up 0 bases, with 11 bases separating them.

The chain couples TRBV27 to TRBJ2-7, with a possible D match to TRBD1 (6 bases). Germline values: CDR1 MNHEY, CDR2 SMNVEV (reference sequence). The CDR3 totals 11 residues. V was pared by 8 bases and J by 7 bases, with 12 bases between. Written as DNA, the CDR3 is TGTGCCAGCCAAACAGGGATTGAGCAGTACTTC. This translates into CASQTGIEQYF.

This chain connects TRBV10-1 to TRBJ2-5, with 12 nucleotides matching TRBD1. CDR3 size: 16 residues. With V trimmed by 4 bases and J by 2 bases, 5 bases remained unmatched. The germline gives CDR1 WNHNN, CDR2 SYGVQD (reference sequence). In DNA form, the CDR3 reads TGCGCCAGCAGTGCCCCGGGACAGGGGGCTCAAGAGACCCAGTACTTC. As protein: CASSAPGQGAQETQYF.

This chain uses TRBV10-3 with TRBJ1-2, with a possible D match to TRBD1 (5 bases). CDR1 is ENHRY and CDR2 is SYGVKD in the germline V gene. Trimming stripped 7 bases from V and 0 bases from J, with 12 bases between. The CDR3 is made up of 14 amino acids. The CDR3: CAITHPGANYGYTF. The CDR3 bases are TGTGCCATCACCCACCCGGGGGCTAACTATGGCTACACCTTC.

The CDR3 is CASSLTAGTGNEQYF. Written as DNA, the CDR3 is TGTGCCAGCAGCCTTACTGCCGGGACAGGCAACGAGCAGTACTTC. The chain is built from TRBV7-2 and TRBJ2-7, with 8 bases aligning to TRBD1. The V gene end was trimmed by 5 bases and the J gene end by 5 bases; junction bases not matched to a gene: 11. Germline V lookup: CDR1 SGHTA, CDR2 FQGNSA. This CDR3 is 15 amino acids long.